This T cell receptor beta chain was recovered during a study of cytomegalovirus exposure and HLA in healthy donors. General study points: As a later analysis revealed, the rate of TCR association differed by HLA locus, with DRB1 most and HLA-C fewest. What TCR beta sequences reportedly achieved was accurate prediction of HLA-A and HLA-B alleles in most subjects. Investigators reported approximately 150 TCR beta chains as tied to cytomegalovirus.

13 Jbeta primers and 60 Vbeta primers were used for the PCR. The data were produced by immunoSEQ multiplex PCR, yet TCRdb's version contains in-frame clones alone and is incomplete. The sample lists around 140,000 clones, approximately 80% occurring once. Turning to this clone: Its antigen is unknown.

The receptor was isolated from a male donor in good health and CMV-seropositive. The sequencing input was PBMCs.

The CDR3 coding sequence is TGTGCCAGCAGCCCCACGGCCGGGGGTAATGAAAAACTGTTTTTT. Encoded protein: CASSPTAGGNEKLFF. The chain employs TRBV9 and TRBJ1-4, with D possibly matching TRBD1 (5 bases). The CDR3 sequence is 15 residues long. CDR1 is SGDLS, CDR2 YYNGEE, per germline. The germline V and J ends were trimmed by 4 bases and 4 bases, with 14 bases remaining between them.